Each of the 10 T cell receptor beta chains below was sequenced from the same sample in a study of cytotoxic CD8 clonotypes in ibrutinib-treated CLL. Profiled with immunoSEQ multiplex PCR; TCRdb holds only in-frame clones, not every one. The table includes approximately 150,000 clones, roughly 90% detected once. Here the sequenced sample was PBMCs, taken at disease progression, from a patient treated with ibrutinib. These receptors came from a human donor with chronic lymphocytic leukemia.

The V gene is TRBV12-5, the J gene TRBJ2-1; D is uncertain. Germline-derived CDR1 and CDR2 are LGHNT and FRNRAP. The CDR3 has 16 amino acids. With 7 bases removed from V and 7 bases from J, the gap between germline ends came to 23 bases. CDR3 DNA sequence: TGTGCTAGTGTCCCGACCGCCCAACCCGCCACTAATGAGCAGTTCTTC. Its protein product is CASVPTAQPATNEQFF.

The chain's CDR3 is CASSFRGRFTDTQYF. The CDR3 DNA reads as TGTGCCAGCAGTTTCAGGGGCCGATTCACAGATACGCAGTATTTT. The rearrangement uses TRBV27 and TRBJ2-3; tentative D call: TRBD1 (6 bases). The V end was cut by 3 bases, the J end by 2 bases, with 12 bases between. The CDR3 spans 15 residues. The germline CDR1 and CDR2 sequences are MNHEY and SMNVEV (reference sequence).

This clone occurred a few times. V usage is TRBV27 and J usage is TRBJ2-7; D remains ambiguous. This CDR3 has 12 amino acids. The germline V gene encodes CDR1 MNHEY and CDR2 SMNVEV (reference sequence). Trimming took 6 bases from V and 4 from J, leaving 10 bases between them. The CDR3 DNA is TGTGCCAGCAGGGCGACTCGGTACGAGCAGTACTTC. Amino acid sequence: CASRATRYEQYF.

The chain combines TRBV19 with TRBJ2-7; TRBD2 matches at 14 bases. Unmatched junction bases numbered 8, after V lost 3 bases and J lost 7 bases. Germline CDR1 and CDR2: LNHDA and SQIVND (reference sequence). CDR3 size: 16 residues. CDR3 sequence reads: CASSIAGTSGRREQYF. In DNA form, the CDR3 reads TGTGCCAGTAGTATCGCCGGGACTAGCGGGAGACGAGAGCAGTACTTC. Variable domain in full (rest from reference TRBV19 and TRBJ2-7): DGGITQSPKYLFRKEGQNVTLSCEQNLNHDAMYWYRQDPGQGLRLIYYSQIVNDFQKGDIAEGYSVSREKKESFPLTVTSAQKNPTAFYLCASSIAGTSGRREQYFGPGTRLTVT.

The chain employs TRBV7-6 and TRBJ1-2; a weak D match, TRBD1 (6 bases). This CDR3 spans 13 amino acids. The ends were cut back, 6 bases at V and 7 bases at J, with 15 bases in the middle. Germline V gene sequence: CDR1 SGHVS, CDR2 FNYEAQ. The CDR3 here is CASSLGGLGGYTF. The CDR3 DNA reads as TGTGCCAGCAGTCTAGGGGGGTTGGGTGGCTACACCTTC.

V gene TRBV5-1 combines with J gene TRBJ2-7; 9 nucleotides match TRBD2. J was trimmed by 2 bases and V by 4 bases; bases with no gene match: 4. Germline CDR1 and CDR2: SGHRS and YFSETQ. The CDR3 covers 14 residues. The CDR3 sequence is CASSTGLATYEQYF. The CDR3 coding sequence is TGCGCCAGCAGCACGGGACTAGCAACCTACGAGCAGTACTTC.

This chain links TRBV9 with TRBJ2-5; D is possibly TRBD1 or TRBD2 (5 bases each). The germline gives CDR1 SGDLS, CDR2 YYNGEE. Trimming removed 0 bases at V and 3 bases at J, with 12 bases between. This CDR3 is built from 15 residues. The CDR3 bases are TGTGCCAGCAGCGTAGGAGGGGCCCCCAAAGAGACCCAGTACTTC. The encoded protein is CASSVGGAPKETQYF.

The chain recombines TRBV15 with TRBJ2-5; perhaps D is TRBD1 or TRBD2 (5 bases each). The J call may be incorrect, as the DNA end agrees better with TRBJ2-7. The CDR3 runs 18 residues. Germline-derived CDR1 and CDR2 are LNHNV and YYDKDF (reference sequence). CDR3 in DNA: TGTGCCACCAGCAGAGATCCTGAGGGGAGCTTCAAGGGATACGAGCAGTACTTC. Protein: CATSRDPEGSFKGYEQYF.

This clone was seen a handful of times. The V gene is TRBV2, the J gene TRBJ1-2; 8 bases fit TRBD1. J gave up 12 bases and V 2 bases, and 8 bases lay outside the gene matches. The CDR3 sequence is 13 residues long. Germline-derived CDR1 and CDR2 are SNHLY and FYNNEI. In DNA, the CDR3 is TGTGCCAGCAGTGAAACCGGGACAGGAGCGGACACCTTC. Amino acids: CASSETGTGADTF.

The chain has TRBV7-2 and TRBJ2-1; D gene uncertain. The CDR3 covers 15 residues. The V and J ends lost 4 bases and 7 bases respectively, with 17 bases between them. CDR1 and CDR2 (germline): SGHTA, FQGNSA. The CDR3 nucleotides read TGTGCCAGCAGCTCCGGATCCACTCCAGCGAATGAGCAGTTCTTC. It is translated as CASSSGSTPANEQFF.